This paragraph reports one T cell receptor (beta chain). The same CDR3 also results from other DNA sequences found in this sample. These data originate in a study of blood T cell repertoires in COVID-19. Those who participated ranged in age from roughly 18 to 89 years and resided in about two dozen US areas. Participant-reported clinical history was the basis for cohort assignment. Two consecutive negative NP/OP PCR tests, clearance, or resolved symptoms defined Cohort 3 recovery. Profiling relied on immunoSEQ multiplex PCR, and the TCRdb table lists in-frame clones only, not all of them. This table has about 400,000 clones, over 85% appearing once. This CDR3 spans 15 amino acids. Trimming pared 0 bases from V and 1 base from J, leaving 11 bases between. Germline assignment: CDR1 SGDLS and CDR2 YYNGEE.

The sequenced material came from PBMCs or T cells enriched from blood (not recorded which). V and J are TRBV9 and TRBJ2-7, with a weak D call TRBD2 (7 bases). This TCR came from a woman aged 30 to 39 who had recovered from COVID-19. The CDR3: CASSVGGGRSYEQYF. CDR3 sequence (DNA): TGTGCCAGCAGCGTAGGGGGGGGCCGGTCCTACGAGCAGTACTTC.